This TCR beta chain was profiled in a study of T cell responses to AZD1222 COVID-19 vaccine. General study results and limits: The donor cohort was predominantly white British with a female majority, and clonal diversity may have been underestimated.

Per germline, CDR1 SGHRS and CDR2 YFSETQ. The CDR3 length is 13 residues. The germline V and J ends were trimmed by 4 bases and 3 bases, with 11 bases remaining between them. Concerning this clone: Its matching antigen is unknown.

This table comes from immunoSEQ multiplex PCR, and its TCRdb copy is limited to in-frame clones, with some not included. This sample has 150,000 or so clones, with approximately 90% found just once. The receptor's source is an adult who received the AZD1222 COVID-19 vaccine. This specimen consisted of peripheral blood, obtained 28 days after the second AZD1222 dose. The chain employs TRBV5-1 and TRBJ2-7, with a tentative D call TRBD2 (5 bases). The CDR3 bases are TGCGCCAGCAGCCTGGAGGCCATCTACGAGCAGTACTTC. Translating gives CASSLEAIYEQYF.